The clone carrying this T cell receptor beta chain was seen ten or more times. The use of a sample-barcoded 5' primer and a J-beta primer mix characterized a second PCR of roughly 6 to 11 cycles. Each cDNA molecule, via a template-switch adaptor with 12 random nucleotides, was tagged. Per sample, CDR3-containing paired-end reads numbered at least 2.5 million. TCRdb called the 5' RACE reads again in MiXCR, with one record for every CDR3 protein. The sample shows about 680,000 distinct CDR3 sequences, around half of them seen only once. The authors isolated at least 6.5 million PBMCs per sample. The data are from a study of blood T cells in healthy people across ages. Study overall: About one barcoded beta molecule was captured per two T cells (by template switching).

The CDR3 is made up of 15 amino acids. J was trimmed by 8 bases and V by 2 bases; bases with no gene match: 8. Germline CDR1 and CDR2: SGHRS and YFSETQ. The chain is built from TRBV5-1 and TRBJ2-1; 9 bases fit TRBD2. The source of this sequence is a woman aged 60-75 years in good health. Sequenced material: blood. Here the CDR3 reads CASSFIAGARDEQFF. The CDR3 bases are TGCGCCAGCAGCTTCATAGCGGGAGCCAGGGATGAGCAGTTCTTC.